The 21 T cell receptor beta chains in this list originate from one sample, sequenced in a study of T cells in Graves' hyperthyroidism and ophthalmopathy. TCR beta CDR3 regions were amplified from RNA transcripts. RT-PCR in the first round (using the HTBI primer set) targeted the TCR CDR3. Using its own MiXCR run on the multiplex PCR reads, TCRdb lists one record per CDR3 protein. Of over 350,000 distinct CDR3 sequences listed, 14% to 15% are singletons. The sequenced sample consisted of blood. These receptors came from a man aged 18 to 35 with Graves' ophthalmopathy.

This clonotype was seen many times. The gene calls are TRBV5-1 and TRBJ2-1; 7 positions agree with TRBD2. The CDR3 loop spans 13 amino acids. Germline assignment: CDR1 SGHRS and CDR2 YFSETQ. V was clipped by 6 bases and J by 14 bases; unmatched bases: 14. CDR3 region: CASNHGDYVEEFF. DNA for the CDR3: TGCGCCAGCAACCACGGGGACTACGTAGAGGAGTTCTTC.

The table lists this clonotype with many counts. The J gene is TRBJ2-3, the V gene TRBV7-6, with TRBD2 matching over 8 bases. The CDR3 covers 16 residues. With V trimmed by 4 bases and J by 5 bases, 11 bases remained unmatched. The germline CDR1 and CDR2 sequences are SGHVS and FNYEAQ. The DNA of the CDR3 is TGTGCCAGCAGCTCCCCTACCAGCGGGGGTGGAGATACGCAGTATTTT. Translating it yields CASSSPTSGGGDTQYF.

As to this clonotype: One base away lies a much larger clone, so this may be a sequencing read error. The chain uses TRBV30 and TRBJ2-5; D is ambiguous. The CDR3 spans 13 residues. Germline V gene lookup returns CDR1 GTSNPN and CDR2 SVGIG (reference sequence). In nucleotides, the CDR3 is TGTGCCTGGAGTGCTTGGCCCCAAGAGACCCGGTACTTC. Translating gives CAWSAWPQETRYF.

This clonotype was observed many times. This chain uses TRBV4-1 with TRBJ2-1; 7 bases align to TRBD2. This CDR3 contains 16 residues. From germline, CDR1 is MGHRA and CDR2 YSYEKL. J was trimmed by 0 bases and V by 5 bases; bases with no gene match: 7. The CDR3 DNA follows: TGCGCCAGCAGCACCCTAGCGGTTAGCTCCTACAATGAGCAGTTCTTC. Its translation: CASSTLAVSSYNEQFF.

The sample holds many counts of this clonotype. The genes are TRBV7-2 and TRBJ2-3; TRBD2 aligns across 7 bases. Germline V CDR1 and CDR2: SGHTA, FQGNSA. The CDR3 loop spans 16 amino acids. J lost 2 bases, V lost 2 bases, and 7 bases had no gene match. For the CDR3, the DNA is TGTGCCAGCAGCTTATTCGGGGGAGGGGACACAGATACGCAGTATTTT. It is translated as CASSLFGGGDTDTQYF.

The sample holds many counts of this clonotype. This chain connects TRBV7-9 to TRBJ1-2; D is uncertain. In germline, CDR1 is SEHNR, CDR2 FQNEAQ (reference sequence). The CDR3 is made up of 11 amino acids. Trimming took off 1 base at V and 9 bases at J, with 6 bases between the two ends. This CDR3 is CASSLVGRYTF. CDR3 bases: TGTGCCAGCAGCTTAGTGGGTCGCTACACCTTC.

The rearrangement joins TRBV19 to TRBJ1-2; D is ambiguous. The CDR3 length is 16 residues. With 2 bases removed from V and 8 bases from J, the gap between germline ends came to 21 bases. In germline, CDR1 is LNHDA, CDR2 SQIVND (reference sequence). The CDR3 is CASSITFFSEEGGYTF. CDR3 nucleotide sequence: TGTGCCAGTAGTATAACCTTCTTTTCAGAGGAAGGGGGCTACACCTTC.

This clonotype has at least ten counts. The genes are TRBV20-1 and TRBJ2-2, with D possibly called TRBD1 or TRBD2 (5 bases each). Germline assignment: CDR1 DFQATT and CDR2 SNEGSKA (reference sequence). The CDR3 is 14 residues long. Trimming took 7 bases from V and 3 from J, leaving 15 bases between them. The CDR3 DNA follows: TGCAGTGTTTCGGGTGGGACCTACACCGGGGAGCTGTTTTTT. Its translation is CSVSGGTYTGELFF.

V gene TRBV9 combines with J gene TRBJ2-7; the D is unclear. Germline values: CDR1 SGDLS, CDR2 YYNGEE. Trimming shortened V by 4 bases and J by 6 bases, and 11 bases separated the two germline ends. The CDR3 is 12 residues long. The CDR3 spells CASSSDPSEQYF. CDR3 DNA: TGTGCCAGCAGCTCGGACCCAAGCGAGCAGTACTTC.

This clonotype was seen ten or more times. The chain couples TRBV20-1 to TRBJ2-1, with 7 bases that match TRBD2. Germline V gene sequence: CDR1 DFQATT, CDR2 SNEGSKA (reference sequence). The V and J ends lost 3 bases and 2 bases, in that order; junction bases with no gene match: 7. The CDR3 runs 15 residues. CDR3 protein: CSASLERGPYNEQFF. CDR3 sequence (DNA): TGCAGTGCTAGCCTTGAGCGGGGCCCCTACAATGAGCAGTTCTTC.

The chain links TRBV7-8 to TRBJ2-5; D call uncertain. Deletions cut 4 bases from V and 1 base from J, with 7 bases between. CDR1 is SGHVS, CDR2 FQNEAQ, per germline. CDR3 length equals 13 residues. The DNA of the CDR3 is TGTGCCAGCAGCTACAGATTCCAAGAGACCCAGTACTTC. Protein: CASSYRFQETQYF.

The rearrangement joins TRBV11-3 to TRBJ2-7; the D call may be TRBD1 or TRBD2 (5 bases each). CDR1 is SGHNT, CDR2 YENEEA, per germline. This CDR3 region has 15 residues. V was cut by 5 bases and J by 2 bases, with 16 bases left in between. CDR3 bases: TGTGCCAGCAGCAACTCCCCTGGGGGTGCCTACGAGCAGTACTTC. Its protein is CASSNSPGGAYEQYF.

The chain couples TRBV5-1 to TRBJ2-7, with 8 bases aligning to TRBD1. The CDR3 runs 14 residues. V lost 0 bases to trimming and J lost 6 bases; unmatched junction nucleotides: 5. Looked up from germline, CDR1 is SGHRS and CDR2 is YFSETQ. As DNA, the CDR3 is TGCGCCAGCAGCTTGGAGGTGACAGGGGTCGAGCAGTACTTC. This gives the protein CASSLEVTGVEQYF.

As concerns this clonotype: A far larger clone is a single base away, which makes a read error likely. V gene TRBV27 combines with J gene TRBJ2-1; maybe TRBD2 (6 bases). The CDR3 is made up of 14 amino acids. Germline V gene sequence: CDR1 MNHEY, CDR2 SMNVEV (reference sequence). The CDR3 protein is CASSAGSSYNERFF. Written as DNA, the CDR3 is TGTGCCAGCAGTGCGGGGAGCTCCTACAATGAGCGGTTCTTC.

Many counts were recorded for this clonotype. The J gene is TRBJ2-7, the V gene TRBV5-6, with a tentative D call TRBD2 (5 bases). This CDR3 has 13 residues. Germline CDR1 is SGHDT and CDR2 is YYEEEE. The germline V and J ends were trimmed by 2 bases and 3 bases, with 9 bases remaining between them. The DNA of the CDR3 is TGTGCCAGCAGCTTAGGCGGGCGCTACGAGCAGTACTTC. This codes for CASSLGGRYEQYF.

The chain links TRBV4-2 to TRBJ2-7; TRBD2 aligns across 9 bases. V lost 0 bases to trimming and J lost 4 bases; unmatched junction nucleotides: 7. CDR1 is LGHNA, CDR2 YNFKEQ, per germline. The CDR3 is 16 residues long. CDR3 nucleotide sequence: TGTGCCAGCAGCCAAGACTCCCTAGCGGGATCTTACGAGCAGTACTTC. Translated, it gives CASSQDSLAGSYEQYF.

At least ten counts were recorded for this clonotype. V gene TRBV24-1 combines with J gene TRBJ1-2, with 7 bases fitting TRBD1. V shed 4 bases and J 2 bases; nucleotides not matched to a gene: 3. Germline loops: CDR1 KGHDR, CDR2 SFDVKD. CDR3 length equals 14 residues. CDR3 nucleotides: TGTGCCACCAGTGAACCGGACAGGAACTATGGCTACACCTTC. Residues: CATSEPDRNYGYTF.

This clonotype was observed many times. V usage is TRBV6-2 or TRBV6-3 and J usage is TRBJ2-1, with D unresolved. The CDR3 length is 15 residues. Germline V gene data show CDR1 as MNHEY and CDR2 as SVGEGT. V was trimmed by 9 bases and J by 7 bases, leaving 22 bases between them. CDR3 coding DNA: TGTGCCAGTTCCTTCGAGGCTGTTAGGCAAAATGAGCAGTTCTTC. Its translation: CASSFEAVRQNEQFF.

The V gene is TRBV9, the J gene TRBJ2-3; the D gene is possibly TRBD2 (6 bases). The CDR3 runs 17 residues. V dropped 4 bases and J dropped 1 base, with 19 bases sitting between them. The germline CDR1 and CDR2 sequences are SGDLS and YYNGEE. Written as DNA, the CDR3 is TGTGCCAGCAGCTTCGAGGGAGGTTACATAGGCACAGATACGCAGTATTTT. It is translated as CASSFEGGYIGTDTQYF.

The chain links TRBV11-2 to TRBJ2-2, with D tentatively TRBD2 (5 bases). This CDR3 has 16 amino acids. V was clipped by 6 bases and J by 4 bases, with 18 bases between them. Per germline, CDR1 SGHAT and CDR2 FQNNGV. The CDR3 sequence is CASRPPGRRATGELFF. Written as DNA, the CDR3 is TGTGCCAGCAGACCTCCCGGCAGGCGGGCCACCGGGGAGCTGTTTTTT.

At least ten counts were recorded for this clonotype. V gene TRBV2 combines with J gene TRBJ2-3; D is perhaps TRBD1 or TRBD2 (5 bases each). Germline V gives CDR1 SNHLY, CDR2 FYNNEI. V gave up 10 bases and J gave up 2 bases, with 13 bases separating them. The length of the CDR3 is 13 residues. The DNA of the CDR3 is TGTGCCAACCGGGACGGAATCACAGATACGCAGTATTTT. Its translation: CANRDGITDTQYF.